The 29 T cell receptor beta chains in this list originate from one sample, sequenced in a study of shared clonotypes between healthy human individuals. TCRdb's copy holds only in-frame clones and misses some; the assay was immunoSEQ multiplex PCR. The sample lists about 380,000 clones, about 96% seen once, with approximately 0.32% in the top ten. Source material: memory CD8+ T cells sorted from blood. Subset here: CD45RO+ cells pooled with CCR7-negative TemRA cells. The source is a young man in good health.

The V and J genes are TRBV28 and TRBJ1-2; TRBD1 agrees at 8 bases. J lost 9 bases, V lost 3 bases, and 6 bases had no gene match. The CDR3 is 13 residues long. Germline CDR1 reads MDHEN; CDR2 reads SYDVKM. CDR3 DNA: TGTGCCAGCAGTTTGGACAGGGAAGGAAGCTACACCTTC. Protein product: CASSLDREGSYTF.

To note about this clone: The identical CDR3 is also encoded by other nucleotide sequences in the sample. V is TRBV5-1 and J is TRBJ2-7; D not resolved. V lost 0 bases and J lost 3, with 7 bases in between. The CDR3 length is 13 residues. Germline loops: CDR1 SGHRS, CDR2 YFSETQ. The CDR3 region has the DNA TGCGCCAGCAGCTTGGCCCCAAGCTACGAGCAGTACTTC. Translated: CASSLAPSYEQYF.

The rearrangement uses TRBV27 and TRBJ1-1, with D tentatively TRBD1 (6 bases). V was trimmed by 3 bases and J by 5 bases, leaving 10 bases between them. The CDR3 spans 13 residues. Germline values: CDR1 MNHEY, CDR2 SMNVEV (reference sequence). In DNA, the CDR3 is TGTGCCAGCAGTTTTAGGGGGGGAACTGAAGCTTTCTTT. This gives the protein CASSFRGGTEAFF.

This clone was detected a few times. The gene calls are TRBV5-1 and TRBJ1-1; D ambiguous. Trimming took 5 bases from V and 4 from J, leaving 9 bases between them. CDR1 is SGHRS and CDR2 is YFSETQ in the germline V gene. This CDR3 contains 12 residues. The CDR3 nucleotides read TGCGCCAGCAGGGAGTCGGGCACTGAAGCTTTCTTT. As protein: CASRESGTEAFF.

The chain carries TRBV5-5 and TRBJ1-2, with D uncertain. Germline V lookup: CDR1 SGHKS, CDR2 YYEKEE (reference sequence). Trimming took off 0 bases at V and 2 bases at J, with 2 bases between the two ends. The CDR3 has 12 amino acids. CDR3 coding DNA: TGTGCCAGCAGCTTGGACAACTATGGCTACACCTTC. Protein product: CASSLDNYGYTF.

This chain links TRBV5-1 with TRBJ2-1, with TRBD2 matching 11 bases. V shed 1 base and J 8 bases; nucleotides not matched to a gene: 5. Per germline, CDR1 SGHRS and CDR2 YFSETQ. This CDR3 comprises 15 residues. CDR3 sequence (DNA): TGCGCCAGCAGCTTGCGTAGCGGGAGGGGATATGAGCAGTTCTTC. Encoded protein: CASSLRSGRGYEQFF.

A single count supports this clone. The CDR3 spells CASSLTDTQYF. For the CDR3, the DNA is TGTGCCAGCAGCTTGACAGATACGCAGTATTTT. V and J are TRBV5-4 and TRBJ2-3, with D unclear. There are 11 residues in the CDR3. Per germline, CDR1 SGHNT and CDR2 YYREEE (reference sequence). The ends were cut back, 1 base at V and 3 bases at J, with 0 bases in the middle.

The CDR3 loop is CASKRTGMHYEQYF. As DNA, the CDR3 is TGTGCCAGTAAGAGGACAGGGATGCACTACGAGCAGTACTTC. V and J are TRBV19 and TRBJ2-7; 8 nucleotides agree with TRBD1. The CDR3 runs 14 residues. J lost 3 bases, V lost 7 bases, and 8 bases had no gene match. CDR1 and CDR2 (germline): LNHDA, SQIVND (reference sequence).

This sequence joins TRBV6-1 and TRBJ2-1, with 7 bases aligning to TRBD2. The CDR3 extends over 15 amino acids. V shed 2 bases and J 8 bases; nucleotides not matched to a gene: 9. Germline V gene lookup returns CDR1 MNHNS and CDR2 SASEGT. The CDR3 sequence is CASSEPRLARHEQFF. The CDR3 DNA is TGTGCCAGCAGTGAACCCAGACTAGCTCGCCATGAGCAGTTCTTC.

The chain recombines TRBV4-2 with TRBJ2-7; D call uncertain. This CDR3 has 15 residues. Germline CDR1 and CDR2: LGHNA and YNFKEQ. V was clipped by 1 base and J by 3 bases, with 13 bases between them. The DNA of the CDR3 is TGTGCCAGCAGCCAAGGCGGCACTACTCTCTACGAGCAGTACTTC. Translated: CASSQGGTTLYEQYF.

J is TRBJ2-5 and V is TRBV11-2; D is undetermined. CDR1 is SGHAT and CDR2 is FQNNGV in the germline V gene. The germline V and J ends were trimmed by 1 base and 5 bases, with 5 bases remaining between them. The CDR3 has 12 residues. CDR3 in amino acids: CASSLGAETQYF. The CDR3 nucleotides read TGTGCCAGCAGCTTAGGTGCCGAGACCCAGTACTTC.

The chain uses TRBV5-6 and TRBJ1-1; D unclear. CDR1 and CDR2 from the germline V gene are SGHDT and YYEEEE. Trimming took 0 bases from V and 0 from J, leaving 6 bases between them. The CDR3 is 14 residues long. CDR3: CASSLGHLNTEAFF. CDR3 nucleotide sequence: TGTGCCAGCAGCTTGGGTCACCTGAACACTGAAGCTTTCTTT.

Note on this clone: The junction and the germline gene differ at one end; a read error may be behind it. The chain recombines TRBV4-2 with TRBJ2-7; 13 bases are a match to TRBD2. Per the germline V gene, CDR1 is LGHNA and CDR2 is YNFKEQ. This CDR3 comprises 14 residues. In DNA, the CDR3 is TGTGCCAGCAGCCAAGGACGGACTAGCGGGAGTATGTTCTTC. This translates into CASSQGRTSGSMFF.

This rearrangement joins TRBV4-1 to TRBJ2-1, with 13 bases that match TRBD2. This CDR3 spans 15 amino acids. J gave up 4 bases and V 4 bases, and 1 base lay outside the gene matches. CDR1 is MGHRA and CDR2 is YSYEKL in the germline V gene. The CDR3 spells CASSPGLAGYNEQFF. CDR3 sequence (DNA): TGCGCCAGCAGCCCGGGACTAGCGGGGTACAATGAGCAGTTCTTC.

V gene TRBV28 combines with J gene TRBJ2-7; the D gene is possibly TRBD1 (5 bases). The CDR3 is 13 residues long. Trimming removed 6 bases from V and 3 bases from J, with 12 bases in between. CDR1 is MDHEN, CDR2 SYDVKM, per germline. The CDR3 loop is CASSDSPFYEQYF. The CDR3 DNA sequence: TGTGCCAGCAGCGACAGTCCTTTCTACGAGCAGTACTTC.

The rearrangement joins TRBV27 to TRBJ2-2; 10 bases fit TRBD2. Trimming took 2 bases from V and 5 from J; bases not matched to a gene: 8. The CDR3 runs to 17 residues. Germline-derived CDR1 and CDR2 are MNHEY and SMNVEV (reference sequence). In DNA, the CDR3 is TGTGCCAGCAGTTTAGCAGCGGGAGGGACTCGAACCGGGGAGCTGTTTTTT. It specifies CASSLAAGGTRTGELFF.

The chain links TRBV7-9 to TRBJ2-3; 12 bases fit TRBD1. The CDR3 is 17 amino acids. Germline V gene lookup returns CDR1 SEHNR and CDR2 FQNEAQ (reference sequence). Trimming took 1 base from V and 3 from J; bases not matched to a gene: 5. In DNA form, the CDR3 reads TGTGCCAGCAGCTTAGGGGCGGGACAGGGGGCAACAGATACGCAGTATTTT. Its translation: CASSLGAGQGATDTQYF.

The chain is built from TRBV6-1 and TRBJ2-7; D not resolved. Germline V CDR1 and CDR2: MNHNS, SASEGT. Trimming removed 5 bases at V and 3 bases at J, with 5 bases between. The length of the CDR3 is 11 residues. The CDR3 is CASSYNYEQYF. The CDR3 DNA sequence: TGTGCCAGCAGTTACAACTACGAGCAGTACTTC.

V is TRBV7-9 and J is TRBJ1-5; tentatively, D is TRBD1 (6 bases). Trimming removed 6 bases from V and 2 bases from J, with 14 bases in between. In germline, CDR1 is SEHNR, CDR2 FQNEAQ (reference sequence). CDR3 size: 15 residues. CDR3 loop: CASSPGTHGNQPQHF. The CDR3 nucleotides are TGTGCCAGCAGTCCCGGGACACACGGCAATCAGCCCCAGCATTTT.

This chain uses TRBV7-2 with TRBJ1-1; TRBD1 matches at 12 bases. CDR1 SGHTA and CDR2 FQGNSA come from the germline V gene. The CDR3 sequence is 16 residues long. Trimming cost V 1 base and J 6 bases; bases outside gene matches: 6. This CDR3 reads CASSLVWGQGAPEAFF. CDR3 DNA: TGTGCCAGCAGCTTAGTGTGGGGACAGGGGGCGCCTGAAGCTTTCTTT.

The J gene is TRBJ2-7, the V gene TRBV10-2; D unclear. The germline V gene encodes CDR1 WSHSY and CDR2 SAAADI. V lost 8 bases and J lost 6, with 14 bases in between. CDR3 length equals 12 residues. CDR3 loop: CASQLTPPEQYF. DNA of the CDR3: TGCGCCAGCCAACTGACGCCGCCCGAGCAGTACTTC.

The J gene is TRBJ2-5, the V gene TRBV5-1; unclear D gene. Germline-derived CDR1 and CDR2 are SGHRS and YFSETQ. Trimming took 4 bases from V and 4 from J, leaving 11 bases between them. The CDR3 is 13 residues long. The CDR3, as DNA: TGCGCCAGCAGCATTGGTCCCTTAGAGACCCAGTACTTC. Translated: CASSIGPLETQYF.

The rearrangement joins TRBV30 to TRBJ1-2; D may be TRBD1 (6 bases). CDR1 and CDR2 from the germline V gene are GTSNPN and SVGIG (reference sequence). This CDR3 is built from 13 residues. V was shortened by 2 bases and J by 6 bases, with 13 bases between the two germline ends. In DNA, the CDR3 is TGTGCCTGGAGTCCACCTCACAGGGATGGCTACACCTTC. Translation: CAWSPPHRDGYTF.

This chain links TRBV5-4 with TRBJ2-7; D may be TRBD2 (6 bases). CDR3 length: 15 residues. The germline V gene has CDR1 SGHNT and CDR2 YYREEE (reference sequence). V dropped 4 bases and J dropped 4 bases, with 18 bases sitting between them. The CDR3 protein is CASSPTPLAGYEQYF. The CDR3, as DNA: TGTGCCAGCAGCCCAACTCCCCTGGCGGGGTACGAGCAGTACTTC.

The J gene is TRBJ2-1, the V gene TRBV27, with D unclear. Trimming took 2 bases from V and 7 from J, leaving 15 bases between them. Germline V gives CDR1 MNHEY, CDR2 SMNVEV (reference sequence). The CDR3 contains 15 residues. CDR3 in DNA: TGTGCCAGCAGTTTAAGGGCGGAAGCTTCAAATGAGCAGTTCTTC. Protein: CASSLRAEASNEQFF.

The CDR3 DNA reads as TGTGCCATCAGTGATGGGGTTGGCTACACCTTC. Amino acid sequence: CAISDGVGYTF. The rearrangement uses TRBV10-3 and TRBJ1-2; no clear D gene. CDR1 is ENHRY, CDR2 SYGVKD, per germline. V was cut by 3 bases and J by 7 bases, with 6 bases left in between. CDR3 length: 11 residues.

The chain employs TRBV5-4 and TRBJ2-2, with a weak D call TRBD1 (5 bases). This CDR3 has 16 amino acids. V shed 2 bases and J shed 3 bases, with 14 bases lying between them. The germline V gene encodes CDR1 SGHNT and CDR2 YYREEE (reference sequence). The CDR3 region is CASSLPQGLYTGELFF. CDR3 in DNA: TGTGCCAGCAGCTTACCGCAGGGTTTGTACACCGGGGAGCTGTTTTTT.

The DNA for the CDR3 is TGTGCCAGCAGCAAAGGGTGGCAGGGGATATCGGAGACCCAGTACTTC. Its translation: CASSKGWQGISETQYF. The rearrangement links TRBV21-1 to TRBJ2-5; TRBD1 is the table's D call, not checked against the DNA. TRBV21-1 is assigned pseudogene status. The CDR3 covers 16 residues.

The chain is built from TRBV4-2 and TRBJ2-3; 9 positions agree with TRBD1. The germline V gene encodes CDR1 LGHNA and CDR2 YNFKEQ. The J segment lost 2 bases and the V segment lost 4 bases, leaving 1 base of the junction unmatched. The CDR3 contains 14 residues. CDR3 region: CASSRTGDTDTQYF. The CDR3, as DNA: TGTGCCAGCAGCCGGACAGGGGACACAGATACGCAGTATTTT.